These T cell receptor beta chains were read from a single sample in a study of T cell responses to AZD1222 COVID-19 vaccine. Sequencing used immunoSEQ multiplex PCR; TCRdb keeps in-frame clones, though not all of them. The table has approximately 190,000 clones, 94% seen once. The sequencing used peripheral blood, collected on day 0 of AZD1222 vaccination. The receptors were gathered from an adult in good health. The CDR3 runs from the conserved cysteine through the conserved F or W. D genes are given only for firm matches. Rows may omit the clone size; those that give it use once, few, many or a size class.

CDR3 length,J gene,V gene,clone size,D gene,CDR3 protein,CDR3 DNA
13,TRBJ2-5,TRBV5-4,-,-,CASSLYFQETQYF,TGTGCCAGCAGCTTGTACTTCCAAGAGACCCAGTACTTC
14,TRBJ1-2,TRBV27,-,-,CASSLQQGKGGYTF,TGTGCCAGCAGCCTACAACAGGGTAAAGGGGGCTACACCTTC
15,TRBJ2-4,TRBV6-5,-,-,CASRPYVGAKNIQYF,TGTGCCAGCAGACCTTACGTAGGGGCCAAAAACATTCAGTACTTC
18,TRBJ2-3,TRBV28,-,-,CASSYGYRRTVRTDTQYF,TGTGCCAGCAGTTATGGTTATAGGCGGACGGTGAGGACAGATACGCAGTATTTT
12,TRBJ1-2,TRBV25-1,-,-,CASSEFGGGYTF,TGTGCCAGCAGTGAATTCGGGGGTGGCTACACCTTC
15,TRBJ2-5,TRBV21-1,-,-,CASSKESGGRETQYF,TGTGCCAGCAGCAAAGAGTCAGGGGGCCGGGAGACCCAGTACTTC
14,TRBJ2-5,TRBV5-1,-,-,CASSSGTLQETQYF,TGCGCCAGCAGCTCCGGGACATTACAAGAGACCCAGTACTTC
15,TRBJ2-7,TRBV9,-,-,CASSGRDKSFYEQYF,TGTGCCAGCAGCGGCCGGGACAAGAGTTTCTACGAGCAGTACTTC
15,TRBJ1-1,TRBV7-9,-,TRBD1,CASSEDRTLNTEAFF,TGTGCCAGCAGCGAGGACAGGACCTTGAACACTGAAGCTTTCTTT
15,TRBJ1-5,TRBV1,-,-,CTSSQDSTSNQPQHF,TGCACCAGCAGCCAAGATTCCACTAGCAATCAGCCCCAGCATTTT
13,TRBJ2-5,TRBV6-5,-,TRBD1,CASSRGTVETQYF,TGTGCCAGCAGCCGAGGGACAGTTGAGACCCAGTACTTC
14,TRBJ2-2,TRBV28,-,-,CASSLLVNTGELFF,TGTGCCAGCAGTTTACTTGTAAACACCGGGGAGCTGTTTTTT
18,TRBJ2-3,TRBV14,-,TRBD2,CASSQDFPLAGGTDTQYF,TGTGCCAGCAGCCAAGATTTCCCTCTAGCGGGAGGCACAGATACGCAGTATTTT
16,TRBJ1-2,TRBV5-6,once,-,CASSSGTSGRIYGYTF,TGTGCCAGCAGCTCTGGGACATCCGGGCGTATCTATGGCTACACCTTC
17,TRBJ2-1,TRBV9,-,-,CASSSRGGDSYYNEQFF,TGTGCCAGCAGCTCCCGTGGGGGGGACAGCTATTACAATGAGCAGTTCTTC
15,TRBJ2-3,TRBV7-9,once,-,CASSSTTLAADTQYF,TGTGCCAGCAGCTCCACAACCCTAGCAGCAGATACGCAGTATTTT
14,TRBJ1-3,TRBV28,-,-,CASSVEGSGNTIYF,TGTGCCAGCAGTGTAGAGGGCTCTGGAAACACCATATATTTT
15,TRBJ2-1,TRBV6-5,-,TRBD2,CASSYGAGGGNEQFF,TGTGCCAGCAGTTACGGAGCGGGAGGAGGCAATGAGCAGTTCTTC
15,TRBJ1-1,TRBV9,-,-,CASSPRGRAGTEAFF,TGTGCCAGCAGCCCGCGCGGCAGGGCGGGCACTGAAGCTTTCTTT
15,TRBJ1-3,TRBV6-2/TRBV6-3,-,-,CASSYSRGSGNTIYF,TGTGCCAGCAGTTACTCGCGGGGCTCTGGAAACACCATATATTTT
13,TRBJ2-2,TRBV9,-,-,CASRRGLSGELFF,TGTGCCAGCAGACGGGGCCTGAGCGGGGAGCTGTTTTTT
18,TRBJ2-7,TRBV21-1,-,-,CASSKFKPPGDRGYEQYF,TGTGCCAGCAGCAAATTCAAGCCCCCGGGAGACAGGGGGTACGAGCAGTACTTC
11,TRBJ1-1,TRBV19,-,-,CASSGGTEAFF,TGTGCCAGTAGTGGGGGCACTGAAGCTTTCTTT
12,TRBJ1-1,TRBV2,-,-,CASTVANTEAFF,TGTGCCAGCACCGTAGCGAACACTGAAGCTTTCTTT
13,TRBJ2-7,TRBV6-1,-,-,CASSERQSYEQYF,TGTGCCAGCAGTGAACGACAGTCCTACGAGCAGTACTTC
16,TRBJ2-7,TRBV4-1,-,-,CASSQSVQKFTYEQYF,TGCGCCAGCAGCCAATCGGTCCAGAAATTTACCTACGAGCAGTACTTC
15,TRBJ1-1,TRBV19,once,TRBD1,CASSRPGQMNTEAFF,TGTGCCAGTAGTCGTCCGGGACAGATGAACACTGAAGCTTTCTTT
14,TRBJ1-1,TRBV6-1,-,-,CASSPYLGNTEAFF,TGTGCCAGCAGTCCCTATTTAGGGAACACTGAAGCTTTCTTT
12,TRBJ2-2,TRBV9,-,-,CASSEGTGELFF,TGTGCCAGCAGCGAGGGGACCGGGGAGCTGTTTTTT
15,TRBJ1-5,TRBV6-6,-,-,CASSIGRGGSQPQHF,TGTGCCAGCAGTATCGGGCGGGGAGGGTCTCAGCCCCAGCATTTT
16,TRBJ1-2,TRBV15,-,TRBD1,CATSRALTGINYGYTF,TGTGCCACCAGCAGAGCCCTGACAGGGATTAACTATGGCTACACCTTC
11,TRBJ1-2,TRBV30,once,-,CAWSIGGGYTF,TGTGCCTGGAGTATAGGTGGAGGCTACACCTTC
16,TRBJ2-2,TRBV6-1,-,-,CASSEAPDANTGELFF,TGTGCCAGCAGTGAAGCTCCTGACGCGAACACCGGGGAGCTGTTTTTT
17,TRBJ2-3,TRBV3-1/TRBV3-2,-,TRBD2,CALGPSGEDPSEDTQYF,TGTGCCCTCGGTCCTAGCGGGGAGGACCCGTCGGAAGATACGCAGTATTTT
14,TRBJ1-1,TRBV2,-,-,CASRRSQVNTEAFF,TGTGCCAGCAGAAGGTCACAGGTGAACACTGAAGCTTTCTTT
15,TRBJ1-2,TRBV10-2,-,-,CASRSSGGLGYGYTF,TGCGCCAGCAGATCCAGTGGAGGTCTGGGGTATGGCTACACCTTC
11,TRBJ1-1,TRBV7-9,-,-,CASSYHDEAFF,TGTGCCAGCAGCTATCACGACGAAGCTTTCTTT
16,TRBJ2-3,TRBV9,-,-,CASSVGGSGTTDTQYF,TGTGCCAGCAGCGTAGGGGGTTCGGGCACCACAGATACGCAGTATTTT
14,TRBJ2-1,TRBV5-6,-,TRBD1,CASSPGQGRNEQFF,TGTGCCAGCAGCCCGGGACAGGGGAGGAATGAGCAGTTCTTC
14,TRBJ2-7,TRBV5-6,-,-,CASSLVDRAYEQYF,TGTGCCAGCAGCTTGGTGGACAGAGCCTACGAGCAGTACTTC
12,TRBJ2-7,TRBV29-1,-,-,CSGSLGAGEQYF,TGCAGCGGGAGCCTAGGAGCTGGCGAGCAGTACTTC
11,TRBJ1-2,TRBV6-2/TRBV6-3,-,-,CASSRNYGYTF,TGTGCCAGCAGTCGGAACTATGGCTACACCTTC
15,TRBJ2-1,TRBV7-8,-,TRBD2,CASSSQTSGHREQFF,TGTGCCAGCAGCTCGCAGACTAGCGGTCATAGGGAGCAGTTCTTC